These 23 T cell receptor beta chains share one sample of origin, sequenced in a study of T cells in Graves' hyperthyroidism and ophthalmopathy. The source material, RNA transcripts, was used to amplify TCR beta CDR3 regions. Using the HTBI primer set, a first-round RT-PCR was run on the TCR CDR3. From the multiplex PCR reads, TCRdb called clonotypes with MiXCR, one entry per CDR3 protein. The sample holds roughly 420,000 distinct CDR3 sequences, about a sixth seen once. The sample comprised blood. These receptors were obtained from a woman aged 18-29 years with Graves' hyperthyroidism.

The sample holds many counts of this clonotype. V and J are TRBV6-1 and TRBJ1-1, with D hard to call. V lost 5 bases, J lost 1 base, and 11 bases lay in between. Germline V gives CDR1 MNHNS, CDR2 SASEGT. The CDR3 has 14 residues. Here the CDR3 reads CASSWEAENTEAFF. The CDR3 coding sequence is TGTGCCAGCAGTTGGGAGGCTGAGAACACTGAAGCTTTCTTT.

The gene calls are TRBV7-3 and TRBJ1-1; D is ambiguous. Germline loops: CDR1 SGHTA, CDR2 FQGTGA. The length of the CDR3 is 15 residues. Trimming left V 0 bases short and J 1 base short, with 9 bases between. The CDR3 here is CASSLTGYENTEAFF. CDR3 DNA sequence: TGTGCCAGCAGCTTAACAGGGTACGAGAACACTGAAGCTTTCTTT.

A few counts support this clonotype. The chain is built from TRBV7-9 and TRBJ1-2, with D tentatively TRBD1 (6 bases). V lost 5 bases and J 8 bases, leaving 15 bases between the germline ends. The V gene's germline CDR1 is SEHNR and CDR2 FQNEAQ (reference sequence). This CDR3 region has 13 residues. CDR3 in DNA: TGTGCCAGCAGCGAATCCCCTAGGGGGGGCTACACCTTC. Translated: CASSESPRGGYTF.

On this clonotype itself: Compared with germline, one end of the junction differs, possibly owing to a read error. This chain joins TRBV6-2 or TRBV6-3 and TRBJ1-5; D uncertain. CDR1 and CDR2 (germline): MNHEY, SVGEGT. The CDR3 length is 13 residues. CDR3 DNA: TGTGCCGGCAGTTACGACAACAATCAGCCCCAGCATTTT. Protein product: CAGSYDNNQPQHF.

This clonotype was counted ten times or more. The genes are TRBV2 and TRBJ1-2; perhaps TRBD1 as D (5 bases). Trimming removed 5 bases from V and 0 bases from J, with 10 bases in between. Germline V gene data show CDR1 as SNHLY and CDR2 as FYNNEI. This CDR3 has 14 residues. The CDR3 nucleotides read TGTGCCAGCAGTCAGGAGGGGTCTAACTATGGCTACACCTTC. Translated, it gives CASSQEGSNYGYTF. Variable domain in full (rest from reference TRBV2 and TRBJ1-2): EPEVTQTPSHQVTQMGQEVILRCVPISNHLYFYWYRQILGQKVEFLVSFYNNEISEKSEIFDDQFSVERPDGSNFTLKIRSTKLEDSAMYFCASSQEGSNYGYTFGSGTRLTVV.

There are a few counts of this clonotype. The chain couples TRBV6-4 to TRBJ2-5, with 10 positions matching TRBD1. The CDR3 contains 15 residues. CDR1 MRHNA and CDR2 SNTAGT come from the germline V gene. The V segment lost 6 bases and the J segment 5 bases; nucleotides outside the gene matches: 9. The CDR3 region is CASSPGTGEGETQYF. The CDR3 bases are TGTGCCAGCAGCCCCGGGACAGGGGAAGGGGAGACCCAGTACTTC.

Many counts were recorded for this clonotype. This chain links TRBV11-2 with TRBJ1-3; no definite D call. The CDR3 sequence is 18 residues long. Trimming removed 2 bases at V and 0 bases at J, with 17 bases between. Germline CDR1 and CDR2: SGHAT and FQNNGV. The CDR3 DNA follows: TGTGCCAGCAGCTTATCTAGGGTCCAGCGAACCTCTGGAAACACCATATATTTT. As protein: CASSLSRVQRTSGNTIYF.

This chain links TRBV20-1 with TRBJ1-2, with D uncertain. The CDR3 length is 9 residues. Germline CDR1 is DFQATT and CDR2 is SNEGSKA (reference sequence). Trimming cost V 5 bases and J 7 bases, with 5 bases left between them. The CDR3 reads CSALSGYTF. CDR3 nucleotide sequence: TGCAGTGCTCTGAGTGGCTACACCTTC.

The V call is TRBV29-1, the J call TRBJ2-3; perhaps TRBD1 as D (5 bases). CDR1 SQVTM and CDR2 ANQGSEA come from the germline V gene. The V end was cut by 0 bases, the J end by 2 bases, with 15 bases between. This CDR3 has 16 amino acids. The DNA of the CDR3 is TGCAGCGTTGAAGAGGATGTGGCAGGGATCACAGATACGCAGTATTTT. This gives the protein CSVEEDVAGITDTQYF.

V gene TRBV9 combines with J gene TRBJ2-3; TRBD1 is a possible D gene (6 bases). This CDR3 has 15 amino acids. CDR1 is SGDLS, CDR2 YYNGEE, per germline. V was shortened by 3 bases and J by 1 base, with 12 bases between the two germline ends. CDR3 protein: CASSAWWGRTDTQYF. The CDR3 DNA reads TGTGCCAGCAGCGCATGGTGGGGGCGCACAGATACGCAGTATTTT.

At least ten counts were recorded for this clonotype. The CDR3 region is CASSSTGTLVTDGYTF. The CDR3 DNA is TGCGCCAGCAGCTCGACAGGGACCTTGGTTACGGATGGCTACACCTTC. The chain employs TRBV5-1 and TRBJ1-2; TRBD1 agrees at 7 bases. Germline V gives CDR1 SGHRS, CDR2 YFSETQ. The CDR3 is made up of 16 amino acids. Trimming at V came to 3 bases and at J to 6 bases, leaving 14 bases not matched to a gene. The full variable domain, in which reference TRBV5-1 and TRBJ1-2 provide the parts outside the CDR3, is KAGVTQTPRYLIKTRGQQVTLSCSPISGHRSVSWYQQTPGQGLQFLFEYFSETQRNKGNFPGRFSGRQFSNSRSEMNVSTLELGDSALYLCASSSTGTLVTDGYTFGSGTRLTVV.

Many counts were recorded for this clonotype. J is TRBJ1-5 and V is TRBV6-1; unclear D gene. The CDR3 is 14 residues long. Germline V gene sequence: CDR1 MNHNS, CDR2 SASEGT. V lost 1 base and J lost 3, with 7 bases in between. The DNA of the CDR3 is TGTGCCAGCAGTGAAGGTTCGACCAATCAGCCCCAGCATTTT. Translated: CASSEGSTNQPQHF.

This clonotype appeared a few times. This chain uses TRBV24-1 with TRBJ2-3; no firm D call. Germline CDR1 reads KGHDR; CDR2 reads SFDVKD. The CDR3 has 14 amino acids. V lost 5 bases and J 2 bases, leaving 10 bases between the germline ends. The CDR3 spells CATSAVSDTDTQYF. DNA of the CDR3: TGTGCCACCAGTGCGGTCAGCGACACAGATACGCAGTATTTT.

This clonotype occurred many times. The chain is built from TRBV13 and TRBJ1-1; D possibly corresponds to TRBD1 (6 bases). CDR1 PRHDT and CDR2 FYEKMQ come from the germline V gene (reference sequence). The V gene lost 2 bases and the J gene lost 11 bases, with 18 bases spanning the gap. The CDR3 consists of 14 residues. CDR3 in amino acids: CASSLSGDTFEAFF. CDR3 bases: TGTGCCAGCAGCTTAAGTGGGGACACTTTTGAGGCTTTCTTT. Combining the CDR3 with reference TRBV13 and TRBJ1-1 gives the whole variable domain AAGVIQSPRHLIKEKRETATLKCYPIPRHDTVYWYQQGPGQDPQFLISFYEKMQSDKGSIPDRFSAQQFSDYHSELNMSSLELGDSALYFCASSLSGDTFEAFFGQGTRLTVV.

V is TRBV3-1 and J is TRBJ2-1; D not resolved. Per the germline V gene, CDR1 is LGHDT and CDR2 is YNNKEL (reference sequence). V was clipped by 0 bases and J by 4 bases, with 7 bases between them. The CDR3 extends over 14 amino acids. CDR3 DNA sequence: TGTGCCAGCAGCCAAGATCCCGGGTACAATGAGCAGTTCTTC. Residues: CASSQDPGYNEQFF.

This clonotype was detected ten times or more. J is TRBJ2-4 and V is TRBV27; 13 nucleotides match TRBD2. Germline V gene data show CDR1 as MNHEY and CDR2 as SMNVEV (reference sequence). The CDR3 has 15 amino acids. With V trimmed by 5 bases and J by 7 bases, 5 bases remained unmatched. For the CDR3, the DNA is TGTGCCAGCAGTCCTCCGGGACTAGCGGGGAACATTCAGTACTTC. Amino acids: CASSPPGLAGNIQYF.

The chain recombines TRBV11-3 with TRBJ2-3; 7 nucleotides agree with TRBD1. Trimming cost V 2 bases and J 6 bases; bases outside gene matches: 8. Germline CDR1 reads SGHNT; CDR2 reads YENEEA. This CDR3 contains 15 residues. CDR3 residues: CASSLPATGADTQYF. The CDR3 DNA reads as TGTGCCAGCAGCTTACCCGCAACAGGGGCGGATACGCAGTATTTT.

This clonotype was seen repeatedly, ten times or more. The rearrangement joins TRBV6-2 or TRBV6-3 to TRBJ1-2; tentative D call: TRBD1 (5 bases). Trimming took off 4 bases at V and 4 bases at J, with 16 bases between the two ends. The CDR3 length is 15 residues. Germline loops: CDR1 MNHEY, CDR2 SVGEGT. The CDR3 reads CASSSFRDGFYGYTF. The CDR3 region has the DNA TGTGCCAGCAGTTCCTTCAGGGACGGATTCTATGGCTACACCTTC.

This clonotype was detected only a few times. The chain combines TRBV5-1 with TRBJ1-1, with D unresolved. The CDR3 loop spans 14 amino acids. Germline V gene data show CDR1 as SGHRS and CDR2 as YFSETQ. Trimming shortened V by 7 bases and J by 0 bases, and 13 bases separated the two germline ends. The CDR3 reads CASRSEGLNTEAFF. The DNA of the CDR3 is TGCGCCAGCCGGTCGGAAGGGTTGAACACTGAAGCTTTCTTT.

This clonotype was seen more than once but under ten times. The J gene is TRBJ1-6, the V gene TRBV6-1, with D possibly TRBD1 on 5 matching bases. The germline V and J ends were trimmed by 4 bases and 4 bases, with 11 bases remaining between them. Germline CDR1 reads MNHNS; CDR2 reads SASEGT. The CDR3 length is 15 residues. Written as DNA, the CDR3 is TGTGCCAGCAGTGCCCAGGGACCTTATAATTCACCCCTCCACTTT. Protein product: CASSAQGPYNSPLHF.

Only a few counts were recorded for this clonotype. V usage is TRBV12-3 or TRBV12-4 and J usage is TRBJ1-3; D not certain. CDR3 length: 17 residues. V gave up 10 bases and J gave up 4 bases, with 26 bases separating them. Here the CDR3 reads CANRSPNLSRGGNTIYF. The CDR3 DNA follows: TGTGCCAACCGATCCCCGAATTTGTCGCGCGGCGGAAACACCATATATTTT.

The sample holds many counts of this clonotype. The chain combines TRBV6-1 with TRBJ1-1; 9 nucleotides line up with TRBD1. CDR1 and CDR2 from the germline V gene are MNHNS and SASEGT. The CDR3 is made up of 15 amino acids. V was clipped by 6 bases and J by 1 base; unmatched bases: 6. This chain's CDR3 is CASRGTGSTNTEAFF. The CDR3 DNA follows: TGTGCCAGCAGGGGGACAGGGTCAACGAACACTGAAGCTTTCTTT.

At least ten counts were recorded for this clonotype. This chain uses TRBV20-1 with TRBJ2-3; 15 bases are a match to TRBD2. J lost 5 bases, V lost 2 bases, and 20 bases had no gene match. Germline CDR1 DFQATT, CDR2 SNEGSKA (reference sequence). The CDR3 extends over 21 amino acids. CDR3 DNA sequence: TGCAGTGCTAGAATCGTCTGGACAGATGGACTAGCGGGAGGGCCGATAGATACGCAGTATTTT. This codes for CSARIVWTDGLAGGPIDTQYF.